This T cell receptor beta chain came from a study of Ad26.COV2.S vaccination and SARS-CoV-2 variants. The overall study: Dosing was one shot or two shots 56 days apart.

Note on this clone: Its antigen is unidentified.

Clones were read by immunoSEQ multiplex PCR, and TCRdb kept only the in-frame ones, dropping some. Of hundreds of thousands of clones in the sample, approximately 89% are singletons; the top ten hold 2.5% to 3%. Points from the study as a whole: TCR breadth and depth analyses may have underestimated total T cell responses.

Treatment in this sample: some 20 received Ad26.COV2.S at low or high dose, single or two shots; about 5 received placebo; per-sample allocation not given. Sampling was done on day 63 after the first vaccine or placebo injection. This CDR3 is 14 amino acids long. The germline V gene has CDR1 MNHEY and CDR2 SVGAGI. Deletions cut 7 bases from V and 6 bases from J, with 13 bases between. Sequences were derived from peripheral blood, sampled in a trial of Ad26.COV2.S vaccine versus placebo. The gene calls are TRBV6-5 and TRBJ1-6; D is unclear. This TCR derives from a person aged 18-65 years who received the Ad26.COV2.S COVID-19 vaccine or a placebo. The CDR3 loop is CASKWVGSNSPLHF. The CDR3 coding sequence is TGTGCCAGCAAATGGGTCGGTTCTAATTCACCCCTCCACTTT.